The clone carrying this T cell receptor beta chain has more than one count but fewer than ten. V was pared by 0 bases and J by 3 bases, with 14 bases between. This CDR3 is built from 16 residues. Germline V gives CDR1 MGHDK, CDR2 SYGVNS. The data belong to a study of T cell changes during pregnancy in multiple sclerosis. Sequenced by immunoSEQ multiplex PCR; TCRdb stores in-frame clones only, minus some. The table includes about 130,000 clones, about 95% detected once. The source material was peripheral blood, sampled after pregnancy. The gene calls are TRBV25-1 and TRBJ1-1; D is unresolved. The TCR comes from a female donor with multiple sclerosis, enrolled in a pregnancy study. CDR3 bases: TGTGCCAGCAGTGAATATGAAGAGGGCTGGGACACTGAAGCTTTCTTT. Translation gives CASSEYEEGWDTEAFF.